These 29 T cell receptor beta chains were sequenced from one sample in a study of control samples from healthy donors and cancer patients. This table comes from immunoSEQ multiplex PCR, and its TCRdb copy is limited to in-frame clones, with some not included. The sample records under 150,000 clones, about 95% being singletons. Sequenced: blood. The receptors derive from a man between 25 and 39 years old in good health.

The chain has TRBV27 and TRBJ2-2, with D uncertain. Trimming stripped 0 bases from V and 5 bases from J, with 7 bases between. Germline V gene data show CDR1 as MNHEY and CDR2 as SMNVEV (reference sequence). This CDR3 spans 14 amino acids. In nucleotides, the CDR3 is TGTGCCAGCAGTTTATCCCTGCCGACCGGGGAGCTGTTTTTT. Translated: CASSLSLPTGELFF.

The chain carries TRBV5-4 and TRBJ1-5, with D unresolved. The CDR3 loop spans 15 amino acids. Trimming cost V 0 bases and J 0 bases, with 7 bases left between them. Per the germline V gene, CDR1 is SGHNT and CDR2 is YYREEE (reference sequence). The CDR3 region has the DNA TGTGCCAGCAGCTTGGACCTGGGTAGCAATCAGCCCCAGCATTTT. Its protein product is CASSLDLGSNQPQHF.

The chain is built from TRBV10-3 and TRBJ2-5, with 11 positions matching TRBD2. V dropped 6 bases and J dropped 3; count of bases not matched to a gene: 0. The CDR3 sequence is 13 residues long. Germline V lookup: CDR1 ENHRY, CDR2 SYGVKD. CDR3 region: CAIRLAGEETQYF. CDR3 in DNA: TGTGCCATCAGACTAGCGGGGGAAGAGACCCAGTACTTC.

The chain links TRBV15 to TRBJ1-6, with 8 bases matching TRBD1. The V gene end was trimmed by 4 bases and the J gene end by 5 bases; junction bases not matched to a gene: 1. Germline V CDR1 and CDR2: LNHNV, YYDKDF (reference sequence). This CDR3 comprises 14 residues. The DNA for the CDR3 is TGTGCCACCAGCACGGGACAGGATAATTCACCCCTCCACTTT. Amino acids: CATSTGQDNSPLHF.

The chain joins TRBV19 to TRBJ1-1, with D tentatively TRBD1 (6 bases). The CDR3 contains 13 residues. Between the trimmed V and J ends, which lost 5 bases and 3 bases, there was a span of 10 bases. Germline CDR1 reads LNHDA; CDR2 reads SQIVND (reference sequence). In nucleotides, the CDR3 is TGTGCCAGTAGTTGGAGGGGGGACACTGAAGCTTTCTTT. Its translation is CASSWRGDTEAFF.

CDR3 sequence reads: CASSLEGQGEAFF. CDR3 coding DNA: TGCGCCAGCAGCTTGGAGGGACAAGGTGAAGCTTTCTTT. V and J are TRBV5-1 and TRBJ1-1; D possibly corresponds to TRBD1 (6 bases). The germline gives CDR1 SGHRS, CDR2 YFSETQ. The CDR3 is 13 amino acids. Trimming removed 0 bases at V and 7 bases at J, with 10 bases between.

The chain links TRBV6-5 to TRBJ2-1; the match to TRBD1 covers 7 bases. CDR1 and CDR2 from the germline V gene are MNHEY and SVGAGI. The CDR3 loop spans 15 amino acids. The ends lost 6 bases at V and 5 bases at J; junction bases unmatched: 10. CDR3 DNA: TGTGCCAGCAGCCGAAGACAGGGCCTAAACAATGAGCAGTTCTTC. Protein product: CASSRRQGLNNEQFF.

The gene calls are TRBV2 and TRBJ2-5; maybe TRBD1 (7 bases). With 2 bases removed from V and 3 bases from J, the gap between germline ends came to 13 bases. CDR1 is SNHLY, CDR2 FYNNEI, per germline. The CDR3 runs to 15 residues. In DNA, the CDR3 is TGTGCCAGCAGTGAAAGGGCGGGACAGAAAGAGACCCAGTACTTC. Its protein product is CASSERAGQKETQYF. Supplemented by reference TRBV2 and TRBJ2-5, the full variable domain reads EPEVTQTPSHQVTQMGQEVILRCVPISNHLYFYWYRQILGQKVEFLVSFYNNEISEKSEIFDDQFSVERPDGSNFTLKIRSTKLEDSAMYFCASSERAGQKETQYFGPGTRLLVL.

The chain has TRBV4-2 and TRBJ2-1; TRBD2 matches 11 bases. Germline trimming cut 4 bases from V and 5 bases from J; bases unmatched to any gene: 7. The CDR3 is made up of 16 amino acids. Germline assignment: CDR1 LGHNA and CDR2 YNFKEQ. The CDR3 loop reads CASSRLAGGIDNEQFF. CDR3 in DNA: TGTGCCAGCAGCCGCTTAGCGGGGGGGATCGACAATGAGCAGTTCTTC.

The V call is TRBV6-1, the J call TRBJ2-5, with 7 bases aligning to TRBD2. This CDR3 has 16 amino acids. Germline V CDR1 and CDR2: MNHNS, SASEGT. J gave up 4 bases and V 3 bases, and 11 bases lay outside the gene matches. CDR3 sequence: CASSDPLGGWRETQYF. The CDR3 nucleotides are TGTGCCAGCAGTGACCCTCTCGGGGGGTGGCGAGAGACCCAGTACTTC.

The J gene is TRBJ2-3, the V gene TRBV14, with D perhaps being TRBD1 or TRBD2 (5 bases each). The CDR3 consists of 17 residues. Germline assignment: CDR1 SGHDN and CDR2 FVKESK. V was trimmed by 0 bases and J by 6 bases, leaving 19 bases between them. The CDR3 bases are TGTGCCAGCAGCCAAGAAGGAGCGGCGGCGGCAGGGGATACGCAGTATTTT. Translated, it gives CASSQEGAAAAGDTQYF.

The chain couples TRBV19 to TRBJ2-1, with D uncertain. This CDR3 has 12 amino acids. CDR1 is LNHDA and CDR2 is SQIVND in the germline V gene (reference sequence). V lost 5 bases, J lost 8 bases, and 10 bases lay in between. The CDR3 loop is CASSPHGYEQFF. CDR3 nucleotides: TGTGCCAGTAGTCCCCATGGCTATGAGCAGTTCTTC.

The chain uses TRBV27 and TRBJ2-2; D is undetermined. CDR3 size: 11 residues. Germline V CDR1 and CDR2: MNHEY, SMNVEV (reference sequence). V was trimmed by 4 bases and J by 5 bases, leaving 2 bases between them. The CDR3 coding sequence is TGTGCCAGCAGTTCAACCGGGGAGCTGTTTTTT. It codes for CASSSTGELFF.

This chain links TRBV7-8 with TRBJ2-3, with D possibly TRBD2 on 5 matching bases. CDR1 is SGHVS and CDR2 is FQNEAQ in the germline V gene. V dropped 4 bases and J dropped 9 bases, with 17 bases sitting between them. The CDR3 is 14 amino acids. CDR3 sequence: CASSSSLFSGTQYF. As DNA, the CDR3 is TGTGCCAGCAGCTCCTCCCTCTTTTCGGGGACGCAGTATTTT.

This rearrangement joins TRBV7-9 to TRBJ2-5; D uncertain. The CDR3 runs 11 residues. V was pared by 6 bases and J by 3 bases, with 5 bases between. The germline V gene encodes CDR1 SEHNR and CDR2 FQNEAQ (reference sequence). Here the CDR3 reads CASSQKETQYF. CDR3 DNA sequence: TGTGCCAGCAGTCAAAAAGAGACCCAGTACTTC.

This chain connects TRBV19 to TRBJ2-7; tentative D call: TRBD2 (6 bases). In germline, CDR1 is LNHDA, CDR2 SQIVND (reference sequence). The V end was cut by 7 bases, the J end by 3 bases, with 7 bases between. The CDR3 consists of 11 residues. The CDR3 spells CASMGGYEQYF. As DNA, the CDR3 is TGTGCCAGTATGGGGGGCTACGAGCAGTACTTC.

V and J are TRBV19 and TRBJ1-1; 8 nucleotides match TRBD1. The CDR3 sequence is 12 residues long. Germline lookup yields CDR1 LNHDA and CDR2 SQIVND (reference sequence). V dropped 8 bases and J dropped 2; count of bases not matched to a gene: 1. CDR3 in DNA: TGTGCCAGTGGACAGGGTAACACTGAAGCTTTCTTT. This translates into CASGQGNTEAFF.

This chain joins TRBV4-2 and TRBJ2-4; D gene unclear. The CDR3 has 16 residues. Germline V gene lookup returns CDR1 LGHNA and CDR2 YNFKEQ. V was shortened by 3 bases and J by 4 bases, with 16 bases between the two germline ends. The CDR3 protein is CASSQVPLTVKNIQYF. CDR3 nucleotides: TGTGCCAGCAGCCAGGTCCCTCTAACCGTTAAAAACATTCAGTACTTC.

The rearrangement uses TRBV18 and TRBJ2-7, with 15 bases aligning to TRBD2. CDR1 and CDR2 (germline): KGHSH, LQKENI. J was trimmed by 3 bases and V by 2 bases; bases with no gene match: 2. This CDR3 has 16 amino acids. In DNA form, the CDR3 reads TGTGCCAGCTCACCAGGACTAGCGGGGGGGAACTACGAGCAGTACTTC. Its translation: CASSPGLAGGNYEQYF.

This chain links TRBV28 with TRBJ1-5; a possible D gene is TRBD1 (5 bases). V gave up 4 bases and J gave up 6 bases, with 13 bases separating them. The CDR3 covers 14 residues. The V gene's germline CDR1 is MDHEN and CDR2 SYDVKM. The CDR3 is CASSWPGEGQPQHF. The CDR3, as DNA: TGTGCCAGCAGTTGGCCGGGGGAGGGTCAGCCCCAGCATTTT.

The chain has TRBV6-1 and TRBJ1-2; D perhaps matches TRBD1 (5 bases). The CDR3 consists of 14 residues. V was cut by 1 base and J by 7 bases, with 13 bases left in between. Germline CDR1 is MNHNS and CDR2 is SASEGT. The CDR3 here is CASSEEGPDSGYTF. In DNA form, the CDR3 reads TGTGCCAGCAGTGAAGAGGGGCCTGACTCTGGCTACACCTTC.

V and J are TRBV6-2 or TRBV6-3 and TRBJ1-6; D unclear. With 0 bases removed from V and 0 bases from J, the gap between germline ends came to 9 bases. The CDR3 runs 17 residues. CDR1 MNHEY and CDR2 SVGEGT come from the germline V gene. CDR3 nucleotide sequence: TGTGCCAGCAGTTACTCGTTCGGCGGCTCCTATAATTCACCCCTCCACTTT. This encodes CASSYSFGGSYNSPLHF.

This chain links TRBV5-5 with TRBJ2-1; 9 bases agree with TRBD1. V trimming: 6 bases; J trimming: 8 bases; junction bases outside the gene matches: 6. CDR3 length: 13 amino acids. Germline lookup yields CDR1 SGHKS and CDR2 YYEKEE (reference sequence). The CDR3 protein is CASKGQGVDEQFF. CDR3 nucleotide sequence: TGTGCCAGCAAGGGACAGGGCGTCGATGAGCAGTTCTTC. The whole variable domain, filled in from reference TRBV5-5 and TRBJ2-1, reads DAGVTQSPTHLIKTRGQQVTLRCSPISGHKSVSWYQQVLGQGPQFIFQYYEKEERGRGNFPDRFSARQFPNYSSELNVNALLLGDSALYLCASKGQGVDEQFFGPGTRLTVL.

This rearrangement joins TRBV5-1 to TRBJ1-2; D is undetermined. Looked up from germline, CDR1 is SGHRS and CDR2 is YFSETQ. The ends were cut back, 0 bases at V and 5 bases at J, with 14 bases in the middle. The CDR3 runs to 15 residues. CDR3 amino acids: CASSLDPHGPYGYTF. The CDR3 DNA sequence: TGCGCCAGCAGCTTGGACCCACATGGGCCATATGGCTACACCTTC. Drawing the rest from reference TRBV5-1 and TRBJ1-2, the complete variable domain is KAGVTQTPRYLIKTRGQQVTLSCSPISGHRSVSWYQQTPGQGLQFLFEYFSETQRNKGNFPGRFSGRQFSNSRSEMNVSTLELGDSALYLCASSLDPHGPYGYTFGSGTRLTVV.

This clone was observed once. The V call is TRBV29-1, the J call TRBJ2-7; tentative D call: TRBD2 (6 bases). The V and J ends lost 5 bases and 5 bases respectively, with 16 bases between them. The CDR3 is 13 residues long. Germline V gene data show CDR1 as SQVTM and CDR2 as ANQGSEA. The CDR3 loop reads CSVTGLSNNEQYF. The CDR3 DNA reads TGCAGCGTTACAGGACTATCCAACAACGAGCAGTACTTC.

The chain recombines TRBV18 with TRBJ1-2; tentative D call: TRBD1 (5 bases). V lost 3 bases, J lost 5 bases, and 19 bases lay in between. The CDR3 is made up of 16 amino acids. The V gene's germline CDR1 is KGHSH and CDR2 LQKENI. For the CDR3, the DNA is TGTGCCAGCTCACCGGGGGTGGGCAGCGTTTATTATGGCTACACCTTC. Its protein product is CASSPGVGSVYYGYTF.

The chain has TRBV4-3 and TRBJ2-1; unclear D gene. The CDR3 consists of 17 residues. The germline CDR1 and CDR2 sequences are LGHNA and YSLEER. Trimming stripped 0 bases from V and 3 bases from J, with 15 bases between. CDR3 amino acids: CASSQDPLTSLYNEQFF. The CDR3 coding sequence is TGCGCCAGCAGCCAAGATCCGCTGACTTCCCTCTACAATGAGCAGTTCTTC.

This clone was detected only once. The CDR3 DNA sequence: TGTGCCAGCAGACCGACAGGGGTTTACACTGAAGCTTTCTTT. Residues: CASRPTGVYTEAFF. This rearrangement joins TRBV21-1 to TRBJ1-1; the table's TRBD1 call for D was not verified on the DNA. TRBV21-1 is deemed a pseudogene. CDR3 length: 14 residues.

The J gene is TRBJ2-5, the V gene TRBV5-5; D uncertain. This CDR3 contains 13 residues. From germline, CDR1 is SGHKS and CDR2 YYEKEE (reference sequence). V was clipped by 0 bases and J by 5 bases, with 8 bases between them. This chain's CDR3 is CASSLDPLETQYF. The CDR3 DNA reads as TGTGCCAGCAGCTTGGACCCTTTGGAGACCCAGTACTTC.